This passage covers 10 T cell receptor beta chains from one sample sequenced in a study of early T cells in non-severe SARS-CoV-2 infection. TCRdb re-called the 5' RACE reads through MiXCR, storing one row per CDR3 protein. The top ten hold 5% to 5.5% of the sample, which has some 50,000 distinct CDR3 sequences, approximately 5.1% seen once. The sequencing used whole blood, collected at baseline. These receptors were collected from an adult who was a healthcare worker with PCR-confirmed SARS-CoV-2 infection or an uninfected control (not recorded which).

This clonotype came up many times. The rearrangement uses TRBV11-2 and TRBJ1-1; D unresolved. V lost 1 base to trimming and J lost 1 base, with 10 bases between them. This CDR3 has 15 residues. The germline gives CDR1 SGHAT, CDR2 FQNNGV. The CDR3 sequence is CASSLVAGPNTEAFF. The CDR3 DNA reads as TGTGCCAGCAGCTTAGTAGCAGGACCGAACACTGAAGCTTTCTTT.

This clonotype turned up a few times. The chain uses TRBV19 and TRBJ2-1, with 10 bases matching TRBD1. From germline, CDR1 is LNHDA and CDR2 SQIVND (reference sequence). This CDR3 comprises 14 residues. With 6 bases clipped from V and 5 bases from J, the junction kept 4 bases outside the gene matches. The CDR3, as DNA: TGTGCCAGTAGCCCGGGACAGGGGAACAATGAGCAGTTCTTC. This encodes CASSPGQGNNEQFF.

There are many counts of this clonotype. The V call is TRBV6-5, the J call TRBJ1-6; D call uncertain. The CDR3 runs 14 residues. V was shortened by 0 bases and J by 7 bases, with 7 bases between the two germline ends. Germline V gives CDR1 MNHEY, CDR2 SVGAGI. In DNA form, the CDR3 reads TGTGCCAGCAGTTACTCGAAGGCAAATTCACCCCTCCACTTT. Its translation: CASSYSKANSPLHF.

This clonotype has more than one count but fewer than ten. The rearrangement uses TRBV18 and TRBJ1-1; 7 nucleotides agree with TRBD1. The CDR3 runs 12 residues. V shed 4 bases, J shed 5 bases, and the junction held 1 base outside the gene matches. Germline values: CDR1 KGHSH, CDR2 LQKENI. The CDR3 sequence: CASSRQGTEAFF. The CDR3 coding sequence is TGTGCCAGCTCACGACAGGGTACTGAAGCTTTCTTT.

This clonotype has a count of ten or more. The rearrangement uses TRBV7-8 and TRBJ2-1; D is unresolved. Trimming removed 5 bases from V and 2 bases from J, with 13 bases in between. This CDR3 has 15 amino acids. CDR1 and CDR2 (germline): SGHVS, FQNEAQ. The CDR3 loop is CASSRPIEAYNEQFF. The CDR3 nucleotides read TGTGCCAGCAGCCGGCCGATTGAGGCCTACAATGAGCAGTTCTTC.

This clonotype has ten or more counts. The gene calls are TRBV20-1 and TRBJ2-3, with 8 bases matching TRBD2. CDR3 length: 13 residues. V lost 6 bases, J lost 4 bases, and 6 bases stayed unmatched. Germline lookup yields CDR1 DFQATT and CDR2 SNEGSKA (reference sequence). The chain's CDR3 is CSAGTRSADTQYF. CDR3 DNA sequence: TGCAGTGCCGGGACTAGATCAGCAGATACGCAGTATTTT.

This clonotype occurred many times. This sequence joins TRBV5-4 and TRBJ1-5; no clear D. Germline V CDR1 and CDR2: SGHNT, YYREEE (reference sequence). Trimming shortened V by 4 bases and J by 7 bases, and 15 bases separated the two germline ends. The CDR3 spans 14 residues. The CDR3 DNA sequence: TGTGCCAGCAGCCTTAACACCTACGAACAGCCCCAGCATTTT. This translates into CASSLNTYEQPQHF.

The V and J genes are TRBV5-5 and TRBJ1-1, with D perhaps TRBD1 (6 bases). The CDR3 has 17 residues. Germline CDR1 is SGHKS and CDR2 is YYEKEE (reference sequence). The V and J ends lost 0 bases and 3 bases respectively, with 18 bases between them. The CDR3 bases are TGTGCCAGCAGCTTGGCCGTGCACGGGGGGCCGGACACTGAAGCTTTCTTT. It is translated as CASSLAVHGGPDTEAFF.

The CDR3 DNA sequence: TGTGCCAGCTCAACCAGTCGCTTATCAGGAGAAGCTTTCTTT. It encodes CASSTSRLSGEAFF. The J gene is TRBJ1-1, the V gene TRBV18; the D is unclear. V dropped 5 bases and J dropped 8 bases, with 18 bases sitting between them. This CDR3 spans 14 amino acids. Per the germline V gene, CDR1 is KGHSH and CDR2 is LQKENI.

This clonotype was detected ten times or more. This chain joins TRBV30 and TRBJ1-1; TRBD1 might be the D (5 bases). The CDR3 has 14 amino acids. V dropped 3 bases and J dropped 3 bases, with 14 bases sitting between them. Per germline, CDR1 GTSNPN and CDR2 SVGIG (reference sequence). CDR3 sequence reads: CAWSAPWGDTEAFF. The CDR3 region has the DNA TGTGCCTGGAGCGCCCCATGGGGGGACACTGAAGCTTTCTTT.